These 12 T cell receptor beta chains were sequenced from one sample in a study of cytomegalovirus exposure and HLA in healthy donors. The study ran its PCR with 60 Vbeta and 13 Jbeta primers. This table comes from immunoSEQ multiplex PCR, and its TCRdb copy is limited to in-frame clones, with some not included. The specimen's table records some 110,000 clones. Sample: PBMCs. The receptors derive from a man aged 35 to 55 in good health and CMV-seronegative.

The chain combines TRBV19 with TRBJ1-2; D unresolved. Germline V lookup: CDR1 LNHDA, CDR2 SQIVND (reference sequence). This CDR3 region has 14 residues. Between the trimmed V and J ends, which lost 3 bases and 5 bases, there was a span of 13 bases. The CDR3 here is CASSITTGVYGYTF. The CDR3 bases are TGTGCCAGTAGTATTACAACGGGAGTTTATGGCTACACCTTC.

The chain combines TRBV5-1 with TRBJ2-2; 10 bases line up with TRBD2. V lost 4 bases and J lost 1; bases outside the gene matches: 4. This CDR3 comprises 16 residues. The germline V gene encodes CDR1 SGHRS and CDR2 YFSETQ. CDR3 amino acids: CASSPSGSGNTGELFF. CDR3 coding DNA: TGCGCCAGCAGCCCTAGCGGGAGTGGGAACACCGGGGAGCTGTTTTTT.

This chain joins TRBV19 and TRBJ2-7; the D gene is possibly TRBD1 (5 bases). The CDR3 has 13 amino acids. The V gene's germline CDR1 is LNHDA and CDR2 SQIVND (reference sequence). V shed 3 bases and J shed 6 bases, with 12 bases lying between them. CDR3 coding DNA: TGTGCCAGTAGTATTCCAAATGGGGCCGAGCAGTACTTC. This gives the protein CASSIPNGAEQYF.

The chain links TRBV5-1 to TRBJ2-5; a possible D gene is TRBD2 (6 bases). The V gene's germline CDR1 is SGHRS and CDR2 YFSETQ. V was cut by 1 base and J by 5 bases, with 12 bases left in between. The CDR3 has 14 amino acids. This CDR3 reads CASSLTGSDETQYF. In nucleotides, the CDR3 is TGCGCCAGCAGCTTGACCGGGAGTGACGAGACCCAGTACTTC.

The chain carries TRBV2 and TRBJ2-7, with 8 bases lining up with TRBD1. This CDR3 is built from 13 residues. CDR1 SNHLY and CDR2 FYNNEI come from the germline V gene. V shed 5 bases, J shed 6 bases, and the junction held 6 bases outside the gene matches. The CDR3 nucleotides are TGTGCCAGCAGTTCGACAGGGGTGGGCGAGCAGTACTTC. This encodes CASSSTGVGEQYF.

The CDR3 DNA reads as TGCGCCAGCAGCCAAGAGTTACCCGACAGGGGGTGGGGTGAAAAACTGTTTTTT. Translated: CASSQELPDRGWGEKLFF. The J gene is TRBJ1-4, the V gene TRBV4-1, with TRBD1 matching 9 bases. Germline assignment: CDR1 MGHRA and CDR2 YSYEKL. V shed 0 bases, J shed 7 bases, and the junction held 12 bases outside the gene matches. There are 18 residues in the CDR3.

The chain combines TRBV11-2 with TRBJ2-2; TRBD2 aligns across 7 bases. With V trimmed by 5 bases and J by 6 bases, 12 bases remained unmatched. The CDR3 runs to 16 residues. Looked up from germline, CDR1 is SGHAT and CDR2 is FQNNGV. The CDR3 sequence: CASSSLGAGVAGELFF. DNA of the CDR3: TGTGCCAGCAGCAGCTTAGGGGCGGGAGTGGCCGGGGAGCTGTTTTTT.

V is TRBV30 and J is TRBJ1-2, with 9 positions matching TRBD1. V trimming: 1 base; J trimming: 7 bases; junction bases outside the gene matches: 10. This CDR3 contains 15 residues. The V gene's germline CDR1 is GTSNPN and CDR2 SVGIG (reference sequence). CDR3 sequence reads: CAWSGGQGSVFGYTF. DNA of the CDR3: TGTGCCTGGAGTGGAGGACAGGGGAGCGTCTTTGGCTACACCTTC.

The CDR3 loop reads CASSVVPGSVADNEQYF. The DNA of the CDR3 is TGTGCCAGCAGCGTAGTCCCCGGGTCGGTAGCGGACAACGAGCAGTACTTC. The V and J genes are TRBV9 and TRBJ2-7; TRBD2 might be the D (6 bases). The CDR3 totals 17 residues. Trimming pared 0 bases from V and 5 bases from J, leaving 21 bases between. Per the germline V gene, CDR1 is SGDLS and CDR2 is YYNGEE.

The chain couples TRBV5-1 to TRBJ2-7, with D unclear. Germline V CDR1 and CDR2: SGHRS, YFSETQ. V lost 4 bases and J lost 4, with 12 bases in between. This CDR3 contains 13 residues. CDR3 DNA sequence: TGCGCCAGCAGCCCTGGGCCGGTTTACGAGCAGTACTTC. It yields the protein CASSPGPVYEQYF.

The chain carries TRBV28 and TRBJ1-2; tentatively, D is TRBD1 (6 bases). The CDR3 contains 13 residues. CDR1 MDHEN and CDR2 SYDVKM come from the germline V gene. Trimming removed 6 bases from V and 4 bases from J, with 12 bases in between. The CDR3 DNA sequence: TGTGCCAGCAGGGGAGGGGGAGGCTATGGCTACACCTTC. Translating it yields CASRGGGGYGYTF.

The chain is built from TRBV27 and TRBJ2-6, with a possible D match to TRBD2 (5 bases). Trimming stripped 2 bases from V and 3 bases from J, with 14 bases between. Germline V gives CDR1 MNHEY, CDR2 SMNVEV (reference sequence). This CDR3 has 17 amino acids. CDR3 protein: CASSLMLVGVGANVLTF. The CDR3 nucleotides are TGTGCCAGCAGTTTAATGTTGGTCGGGGTTGGGGCCAACGTCCTGACTTTC.